These T cell receptor beta chains were read from a single sample in a study of T cell changes during pregnancy in multiple sclerosis. The protocol was immunoSEQ multiplex PCR, while the TCRdb copy is restricted to in-frame clones and leaves out a portion. Among about 44,000 clones listed, about 90% were seen once. This material consisted of CD4+ T cells from peripheral blood mononuclear cells, taken in the third trimester of pregnancy. These receptors were taken from a female donor with multiple sclerosis, enrolled in a pregnancy study. Each CDR3 is given with its conserved first and last residue. A D gene is named only where the DNA matches it firmly. The size field is filled for only some rows; it gives once, few, many or a size class.

j_gene,v_gene,abundance,d_gene,CDR3nt,CDR3aa
TRBJ2-1,TRBV7-2,NA,TRBD2,TGTGCCAGCAGCTTAGGTGCGGGACTAGCGGGCAATGAGCAGTTCTTC,CASSLGAGLAGNEQFF
TRBJ2-2,TRBV5-6,once,TRBD1,TGTGCCAGCAGCTTCGGGACAGGGGTCCCCGGGGAGCTGTTTTTT,CASSFGTGVPGELFF
TRBJ2-1,TRBV11-3,NA,TRBD1,TGTGCCAGCAGCCCGGGACAGGTTTTGGTTAGAAATGAGCAGTTCTTC,CASSPGQVLVRNEQFF
TRBJ1-4,TRBV18,NA,TRBD1,TGTGCCAGCTCACCAGGGCAGGGGGCTAATGAAAAACTGTTTTTT,CASSPGQGANEKLFF
TRBJ2-7,TRBV5-5,NA,NA,TGTGCCAGCAGCCCTGACAGAGGCTACGAGCAGTACTTC,CASSPDRGYEQYF
TRBJ1-1,TRBV18,NA,NA,TGTGCCAGCTCACCGGACAGTAAGAACACTGAAGCTTTCTTT,CASSPDSKNTEAFF
TRBJ2-1,TRBV9,NA,TRBD2,TGTGCCAGCAGCGCCGAAGCGGGAGTAAGGTACAATGAGCAGTTCTTC,CASSAEAGVRYNEQFF
TRBJ2-1,TRBV7-8,NA,NA,TGTGCCAGCAGCCCAGGGGCTTGGCGGGGGTACAATGAGCAGTTCTTC,CASSPGAWRGYNEQFF
TRBJ1-1,TRBV27,NA,NA,TGTGCCAGCGGGTCGGGGGGCGAGGGCACTGAAGCTTTCTTT,CASGSGGEGTEAFF
TRBJ1-2,TRBV28,NA,NA,TGTGCCAGCAGTGCCGGACAGACTAACTATGGCTACACCTTC,CASSAGQTNYGYTF
TRBJ1-3,TRBV30,NA,NA,TGTGCCTGGAATGGAGGCTCTGGAAACACCATATATTTT,CAWNGGSGNTIYF
TRBJ2-3,TRBV9,NA,TRBD2,TGTGCCAGCAGCGTAGCCCCTAGCGGGAGTTATACGCAGTATTTT,CASSVAPSGSYTQYF
TRBJ1-2,TRBV9,NA,NA,TGTGCCAGCAGCGTAGGGCAGGGTAACTATGGCTACACCTTC,CASSVGQGNYGYTF
TRBJ1-2,TRBV19,NA,NA,TGTGCCAGTAGTCTGGCCGTTAACTATGGCTACACCTTC,CASSLAVNYGYTF
TRBJ2-1,TRBV5-1,NA,TRBD2,TGCGCCAGCACGCTAGATCTAGCGGGAGGGAACGATGAGCAGTTCTTC,CASTLDLAGGNDEQFF
TRBJ1-5,TRBV19,NA,TRBD1,TGTGCCAGTAGTACCTCGGGGACAGGGCTTCTGGAGCCCCAGCATTTT,CASSTSGTGLLEPQHF
TRBJ2-1,TRBV18,NA,NA,TGTGCCAGCTCCGTCCAGGGGCGGAACAATGAGCAGTTCTTC,CASSVQGRNNEQFF
TRBJ2-2,TRBV27,NA,NA,TGTGCCAGCCAACTAGGAGGGCGAGGTCGTACCGGGGAGCTGTTTTTT,CASQLGGRGRTGELFF
TRBJ2-5,TRBV18,NA,NA,TGTGCCAGCTCACGAGAGGTTTTAGAGACCCAGTACTTC,CASSREVLETQYF
TRBJ1-5,TRBV18,many,NA,TGTGCCAGCTCACCGTTGGGCCAAAAGAATCAGCCCCAGCATTTT,CASSPLGQKNQPQHF
TRBJ2-7,TRBV4-3,NA,TRBD2,TGCGCCAGCAGCCAGGTAGCGGGAGGGCCTTTCGAGCAGTACTTC,CASSQVAGGPFEQYF
TRBJ2-7,TRBV11-2,NA,NA,TGTGCCAGCAGCCGTTTTAACGGCGGGTACTCCGAGCAGTACTTC,CASSRFNGGYSEQYF